A selection of T cell receptor beta chains follows, all from one sample in a study of T cell responses to AZD1222 COVID-19 vaccine. Profiled with immunoSEQ multiplex PCR; TCRdb holds only in-frame clones, not every one. This sample has around 120,000 clones; 85% to 95% occur once, and the top ten carry 2.9%. The material was peripheral blood, obtained on day 0 of AZD1222 vaccination. The source of these receptors is an adult in good health. The CDR3 runs from the conserved cysteine through the conserved F or W.

j_call v_call cdr3_aa
TRBJ1-1 TRBV7-9 CASSSTRTGEGTEAFF
TRBJ1-2 TRBV5-1 CASSYEGGYTF
TRBJ1-6 TRBV12-3/TRBV12-4 CASSLAQGSPLHF
TRBJ1-5 TRBV19 CASSRLGGSNQPQHF
TRBJ1-4 TRBV28 CASTRRGGNEKLFF
TRBJ1-6 TRBV30 CAWSPTVYNSPLHF
TRBJ2-5 TRBV24-1 CATSDLAGNKETQYF
TRBJ1-1 TRBV9 CASSVTSMNTEAFF
TRBJ2-2 TRBV21-1 CASSKGGTGGTGELFF
TRBJ1-2 TRBV5-1 CASSLYAPMGDEGIVYFF
TRBJ1-1 TRBV11-3 CASSFRVNTEAFF
TRBJ1-2 TRBV19 CATRQYGYTF
TRBJ2-7 TRBV21-1 CASSKPTSYLSYEQYF
TRBJ1-6 TRBV27 CASSLSRKISYNSPLHF
TRBJ2-7 TRBV5-6 CASSSVDRAFREQYF
TRBJ1-1 TRBV27 CASSSTGGTGTEAFF
TRBJ1-5 TRBV2 CASNIQGNQPQHF
TRBJ2-3 TRBV28 CASSLTDTQYF
TRBJ1-1 TRBV29-1 CSVGEGHEEAFF
TRBJ2-4 TRBV30 CAWSIGGGVAKNIQYF
TRBJ2-5 TRBV30 CAWKTRLPLGETQYF
TRBJ2-2 TRBV11-2 CASSSSAGNGGELFF
TRBJ2-3 TRBV28 CASSPGGAGERTDTQYF
TRBJ2-1 TRBV10-1 CASSEAGTTIYNEQFF
TRBJ1-4 TRBV19 CASSIGTVGNEKLFF
TRBJ1-6 TRBV4-1 CASSQAAGILSPLHF
TRBJ1-1 TRBV27 CASSPWGDTEAFF
TRBJ1-1 TRBV27 CASSFRRTGNTEAFF
TRBJ2-1 TRBV18 CASSWTRTEQFF
TRBJ1-6 TRBV27 CASSFQTGETYNSPLHF
TRBJ1-5 TRBV12-5 CASAPNRAGSRGNQPQHF
TRBJ1-4 TRBV28 CASSFVRATNEKLFF
TRBJ1-2 TRBV6-1 CASSEARDPNYGYTF
TRBJ2-7 TRBV5-1 CASSLWVRGQGASYEQYF
TRBJ2-7 TRBV11-2 CASSLVSGAPSYEQYF
TRBJ2-1 TRBV11-2 CASSLVETSGHNEQFF
TRBJ2-5 TRBV28 CASRWTHPKWDRETQYF
TRBJ2-7 TRBV4-2 CASSQVSGNSVKLPHEQYF
TRBJ1-1 TRBV28 CASVYRRGEAFF
TRBJ1-2 TRBV6-5 CASTGGQYSYGYTF
TRBJ1-1 TRBV6-6 CASSPDRRRRGHTEAFF
TRBJ2-5 TRBV6-5 CASSYDRNKETQYF
TRBJ2-7 TRBV18 CASSFSLTGQAYEQYF
TRBJ2-7 TRBV5-6 CASSFGSGSEQYF
TRBJ1-6 TRBV2 CASSVSRDRVNSPLHF
TRBJ2-6 TRBV6-5 CASSGLSGANVLTF
TRBJ1-5 TRBV19 CASRRFGGRDSNQPQHF
TRBJ1-2 TRBV28 CASRNDRGRGGYTF
TRBJ2-6 TRBV30 CAWSKYPRTHASGANVLTF
TRBJ1-4 TRBV18 CASSLLGSNEKLFF
TRBJ1-6 TRBV5-4 CASSQDRGQSPLHF
TRBJ2-1 TRBV28 CASSFPWGQKWYEQFF
TRBJ1-5 TRBV10-1 CAGRPRTPVSNQPQHF
TRBJ2-3 TRBV2 CASSEALWDSASTDTQYF
TRBJ2-2 TRBV21-1 CASSAVAGELFF
TRBJ1-2 TRBV28 CASSNHPHTF
TRBJ2-1 TRBV9 CASSPVPGSYEQFF